The rows below give T cell receptor beta chains drawn from one sample of a study of T cell repertoires in MIS-A myocarditis. Produced via immunoSEQ multiplex PCR; TCRdb's table is partial and in-frame only. Of some 10,000 clones listed, approximately 90% are singletons. The sequenced sample consisted of thoracic lymph node tissue obtained at autopsy. The receptors derive from a man between 18 and 35 years old with fulminant myocarditis from multisystem inflammatory syndrome in adults (MIS-A) after COVID-19. Both conserved end residues are part of each CDR3. A D gene is named only where the DNA matches it firmly. Part of the rows lack a size; the others show once, few, many or a class for expanded clones.

abundance	v_gene	j_gene	d_gene	CDR3aa	CDR3nt
NA	TRBV7-9	TRBJ2-1	TRBD1	CASSLALTGDNEQFF	TGTGCCAGCAGCTTAGCGCTTACAGGGGACAATGAGCAGTTCTTC
NA	TRBV6-5	TRBJ2-1	TRBD2	CASKTTSGSYDEQFF	TGTGCCAGCAAGACGACTAGCGGGAGTTATGATGAGCAGTTCTTC
NA	TRBV7-9	TRBJ2-1	TRBD2	CASSSGGADEQFF	TGTGCCAGCAGCTCGGGGGGGGCGGATGAGCAGTTCTTC
NA	TRBV6-1	TRBJ1-2	NA	CASSEFRTDGYTF	TGTGCCAGCAGTGAATTCAGGACAGACGGCTACACCTTC
NA	TRBV6-4	TRBJ2-1	NA	CASSGESSYNEQFF	TGTGCCAGCAGTGGAGAAAGCTCCTACAATGAGCAGTTCTTC
NA	TRBV10-3	TRBJ2-7	TRBD2	CAISEVTSGPAYEQYF	TGTGCCATCAGTGAGGTAACTAGCGGCCCAGCCTACGAGCAGTACTTC
once	TRBV11-3	TRBJ1-1	TRBD1	CASIRGLREAFF	TGTGCCAGCATCAGGGGGCTACGGGAAGCTTTCTTT
once	TRBV7-8	TRBJ2-5	TRBD2	CASSLVDGGALETQYF	TGTGCCAGCAGCTTAGTAGACGGGGGGGCCCTAGAGACCCAGTACTTC
NA	TRBV24-1	TRBJ2-1	TRBD2	CATSKLAGGPGDEQFF	TGTGCCACCAGTAAACTAGCGGGGGGGCCCGGTGATGAGCAGTTCTTC
few	TRBV5-8	TRBJ2-5	NA	CASSLLGTPQETQYF	TGTGCCAGCAGCCTACTTGGGACACCACAAGAGACCCAGTACTTC
NA	TRBV27	TRBJ1-6	TRBD1	CASSFWAGGRGLHF	TGTGCCAGCAGTTTTTGGGCAGGGGGCAGGGGCCTCCACTTT
NA	TRBV5-1	TRBJ1-2	TRBD1	CASHRDRGDGYTF	TGCGCCAGCCATCGGGACAGGGGCGATGGCTACACCTTC
few	TRBV4-3	TRBJ1-1	NA	CASSQDGAGNTEAFF	TGCGCCAGCAGCCAAGATGGCGCGGGAAACACTGAAGCTTTCTTT
NA	TRBV29-1	TRBJ2-4	TRBD1	CSVGSRDSQNIQYF	TGCAGCGTTGGATCTCGGGACAGCCAAAACATTCAGTACTTC
NA	TRBV27	TRBJ1-1	NA	CASSQRGEGGTEAFF	TGTGCCAGCAGCCAAAGAGGTGAGGGGGGCACTGAAGCTTTCTTT
once	TRBV6-5	TRBJ2-2	TRBD1	CASSWDRNPGELFF	TGTGCCAGCAGCTGGGACAGGAACCCCGGGGAGCTGTTTTTT
NA	TRBV7-9	TRBJ1-2	TRBD1	CASSLDRANGYTF	TGTGCCAGCAGCCTGGACAGGGCCAATGGCTACACCTTC
NA	TRBV27	TRBJ2-1	NA	CASRTTTPSYNEQFF	TGTGCCAGCAGAACTACAACACCCTCCTACAATGAGCAGTTCTTC
NA	TRBV4-1	TRBJ1-1	NA	CASSQVGWDTEAFF	TGCGCCAGCAGCCAAGTGGGGTGGGACACTGAAGCTTTCTTT
NA	TRBV20-1	TRBJ2-7	NA	CSASRSYEQYF	TGCAGTGCTAGCCGCTCATACGAGCAGTACTTC
NA	TRBV4-2	TRBJ1-1	NA	CASSQMPPVTEAFF	TGTGCCAGCAGCCAAATGCCACCGGTCACTGAAGCTTTCTTT
NA	TRBV20-1	TRBJ2-3	TRBD2	CSGGSPDTQYF	TGCAGTGGCGGGAGCCCAGATACGCAGTATTTT
NA	TRBV19	TRBJ1-2	NA	CASSIVVGQIYGYTF	TGTGCCAGTAGTATAGTGGTAGGGCAGATCTATGGCTACACCTTC
NA	TRBV19	TRBJ2-1	NA	CASSMGAYLYRQFF	TGTGCCAGTAGTATGGGTGCATACCTCTATAGGCAGTTCTTC
NA	TRBV28	TRBJ1-2	TRBD1	CASTPGQGVRGYTF	TGTGCCAGCACCCCGGGACAGGGCGTTCGTGGCTACACCTTC
NA	TRBV6-5	TRBJ2-6	NA	CASGPTVSGANVLTF	TGTGCCAGCGGGCCCACAGTCTCTGGGGCCAACGTCCTGACTTTC
NA	TRBV7-9	TRBJ2-3	TRBD2	CASSFGSGVTDTQYF	TGTGCCAGCAGCTTCGGTAGCGGGGTCACAGATACGCAGTATTTT
NA	TRBV28	TRBJ1-2	TRBD1	CASSSRGHGYTF	TGTGCCAGCAGTTCCAGGGGGCATGGCTACACCTTC
NA	TRBV6-5	TRBJ2-3	TRBD2	CASRSSGGTLNTQYF	TGTGCCAGCAGGTCTAGCGGGGGCACCTTAAATACGCAGTATTTT
NA	TRBV3-1/TRBV3-2	TRBJ1-4	NA	CASQLKGSRGEKLFF	TGTGCCAGTCAGCTGAAGGGCTCTAGAGGTGAAAAACTGTTTTTT
NA	TRBV6-5	TRBJ1-4	NA	CASSSSAANEKLFF	TGTGCCAGCAGTTCGAGTGCGGCTAATGAAAAACTGTTTTTT
NA	TRBV6-4	TRBJ2-1	NA	CASSPGGGDYNEQFF	TGTGCCAGCAGCCCAGGGGGGGGCGACTACAATGAGCAGTTCTTC